These 24 T cell receptor beta chains share one sample of origin, sequenced in a study of T cells in tuberculosis. The data were produced by immunoSEQ multiplex PCR, yet TCRdb's version contains in-frame clones alone and is incomplete. The table has roughly 34,000 clones, 95% seen once. Material: PBMCs. These TCRs come from a donor aged 10 to 29 with latent tuberculosis or without tuberculosis infection.

The chain is built from TRBV19 and TRBJ1-3; D is unresolved. This CDR3 is 17 amino acids long. V lost 7 bases and J lost 0, with 19 bases in between. CDR1 and CDR2 (germline): LNHDA, SQIVND (reference sequence). Here the CDR3 DNA reads TGTGCCAGTAAACGGTCTTCGGCGGGCGACTCTGGAAACACCATATATTTT. Translated: CASKRSSAGDSGNTIYF.

This sequence joins TRBV6-1 and TRBJ1-1, with 8 bases identical to TRBD1. CDR3 length: 15 amino acids. The V gene end was trimmed by 2 bases and the J gene end by 7 bases; junction bases not matched to a gene: 9. Per germline, CDR1 MNHNS and CDR2 SASEGT. The CDR3 DNA is TGTGCCAGCAGTGAAAGTTTGGCAGGGGGCTTTGAAGCTTTCTTT. As protein: CASSESLAGGFEAFF.

V usage is TRBV7-3 and J usage is TRBJ2-2; a possible D gene is TRBD1 (6 bases). The CDR3 loop spans 16 amino acids. The germline V gene has CDR1 SGHTA and CDR2 FQGTGA. V was clipped by 5 bases and J by 0 bases, with 13 bases between them. CDR3 region: CASSHAGTTNTGELFF. The DNA of the CDR3 is TGTGCCAGCAGCCACGCCGGGACAACGAACACCGGGGAGCTGTTTTTT. The full variable domain, completed using reference TRBV7-3 and TRBJ2-2, is GAGVSQTPSNKVTEKGKYVELRCDPISGHTALYWYRQSLGQGPEFLIYFQGTGAADDSGLPNDRFFAVRPEGSVSTLKIQRTERGDSAVYLCASSHAGTTNTGELFFGEGSRLTVL.

The chain combines TRBV19 with TRBJ1-1; D is uncertain. The V gene's germline CDR1 is LNHDA and CDR2 SQIVND (reference sequence). The CDR3 is made up of 13 amino acids. V was cut by 3 bases and J by 1 base, with 6 bases left in between. The CDR3 DNA sequence: TGTGCCAGTAGTATGAGGCAGAACACTGAAGCTTTCTTT. This sequence encodes CASSMRQNTEAFF.

This chain links TRBV6-1 with TRBJ1-3; possible D gene TRBD1, 6 bases. The CDR3 covers 15 residues. Germline V gives CDR1 MNHNS, CDR2 SASEGT. V lost 4 bases, J lost 0 bases, and 10 bases lay in between. CDR3 nucleotides: TGTGCCAGCAGTGCCCGACAGGACTCTGGAAACACCATATATTTT. Protein product: CASSARQDSGNTIYF.

The V gene is TRBV2, the J gene TRBJ2-3; 12 bases line up with TRBD2. The CDR3 sequence is 15 residues long. V dropped 4 bases and J dropped 6; count of bases not matched to a gene: 5. Germline loops: CDR1 SNHLY, CDR2 FYNNEI. The CDR3 sequence is CASSAVGTSGDTQYF. The CDR3 region has the DNA TGTGCCAGCAGTGCCGTTGGGACTAGCGGGGATACGCAGTATTTT.

The chain uses TRBV21-1 and TRBJ2-2; the D call of TRBD2 is as the table states it, not checked on the DNA. TRBV21-1 is a known pseudogene. The CDR3 has 17 residues. DNA of the CDR3: TGTGCCAGCAGCTATAGGGAGGCAGGGAGAAGGACCGGGGAGCTGTTTTTT. It translates to CASSYREAGRRTGELFF.

The rearrangement joins TRBV6-5 to TRBJ1-1; the D is unclear. Germline lookup yields CDR1 MNHEY and CDR2 SVGAGI. V dropped 0 bases and J dropped 0 bases, with 8 bases sitting between them. The CDR3 covers 15 residues. The CDR3 sequence: CASSYSNRVNTEAFF. CDR3 coding DNA: TGTGCCAGCAGTTACTCCAACAGAGTGAACACTGAAGCTTTCTTT.

The V gene is TRBV18, the J gene TRBJ1-2; D not resolved. Trimming stripped 1 base from V and 11 bases from J, with 11 bases between. CDR3 length equals 12 residues. Germline V gene lookup returns CDR1 KGHSH and CDR2 LQKENI. CDR3 coding DNA: TGTGCCAGCTCACCACGGGAGGCGGGGTACACCTTC. This encodes CASSPREAGYTF.

The rearrangement links TRBV27 to TRBJ2-7, with D possibly matching TRBD2 (7 bases). CDR1 and CDR2 from the germline V gene are MNHEY and SMNVEV (reference sequence). The V gene lost 5 bases and the J gene lost 0 bases, with 17 bases spanning the gap. This CDR3 comprises 16 residues. CDR3 region: CASSQRGGMGSYEQYF. The CDR3, as DNA: TGTGCCAGCAGTCAAAGGGGGGGGATGGGCTCCTACGAGCAGTACTTC.

The chain links TRBV14 to TRBJ2-7; 14 bases map to TRBD2. CDR1 and CDR2 (germline): SGHDN, FVKESK. The CDR3 sequence is 20 residues long. The V gene end was trimmed by 1 base and the J gene end by 4 bases; junction bases not matched to a gene: 15. The CDR3 DNA is TGTGCCAGCAGCCAAGGGACGAGGACTAGCGGGAGGTCCAGACCGTACGAGCAGTACTTC. Protein: CASSQGTRTSGRSRPYEQYF.

The chain carries TRBV11-3 and TRBJ2-3, with TRBD2 identical over 7 bases. This CDR3 is built from 16 residues. Trimming cost V 4 bases and J 4 bases; bases outside gene matches: 11. Germline CDR1 SGHNT, CDR2 YENEEA. CDR3 sequence reads: CASSSGLGLISDTQYF. CDR3 in DNA: TGTGCCAGCAGCTCAGGACTAGGTCTTATTTCAGATACGCAGTATTTT. The full variable domain, in which reference TRBV11-3 and TRBJ2-3 provide the parts outside the CDR3, is EAGVVQSPRYKIIEKKQPVAFWCNPISGHNTLYWYLQNLGQGPELLIRYENEEAVDDSQLPKDRFSAERLKGVDSTLKIQPAELGDSAVYLCASSSGLGLISDTQYFGPGTRLTVL.

The rearrangement joins TRBV6-5 to TRBJ2-7; 14 bases are a match to TRBD2. J lost 5 bases, V lost 6 bases, and 0 bases had no gene match. This CDR3 is 13 amino acids long. Looked up from germline, CDR1 is MNHEY and CDR2 is SVGAGI. The CDR3 reads CASRGLAGDEQYF. The CDR3 DNA reads as TGTGCCAGCAGGGGACTAGCGGGAGACGAGCAGTACTTC.

V gene TRBV4-2 combines with J gene TRBJ1-6; TRBD1 aligns across 11 bases. Germline assignment: CDR1 LGHNA and CDR2 YNFKEQ. J gave up 8 bases and V 2 bases, and 11 bases lay outside the gene matches. The CDR3 spans 18 residues. CDR3 amino acids: CASSQLWTGGAGDSPLHF. The DNA for the CDR3 is TGTGCCAGCAGCCAACTCTGGACAGGGGGCGCGGGGGATTCACCCCTCCACTTT.

The J gene is TRBJ2-3, the V gene TRBV7-2; weak D call: TRBD2 (6 bases). Germline V gene data show CDR1 as SGHTA and CDR2 as FQGNSA. The V and J ends lost 6 bases and 5 bases respectively, with 12 bases between them. This CDR3 is built from 13 residues. The CDR3 loop reads CASRPPGLDTQYF. The CDR3, as DNA: TGTGCCAGCAGACCTCCGGGACTAGATACGCAGTATTTT.

The V gene is TRBV5-6, the J gene TRBJ1-2; D possibly corresponds to TRBD1 (5 bases). V was cut by 1 base and J by 6 bases, with 10 bases left in between. The CDR3 runs to 13 residues. The germline gives CDR1 SGHDT, CDR2 YYEEEE. The CDR3 loop is CASSLRQNDGYTF. CDR3 coding DNA: TGTGCCAGCAGCTTGAGACAGAACGATGGCTACACCTTC. Full variable domain (rest looked up from reference TRBV5-6 and TRBJ1-2): DAGVTQSPTHLIKTRGQQVTLRCSPKSGHDTVSWYQQALGQGPQFIFQYYEEEERQRGNFPDRFSGHQFPNYSSELNVNALLLGDSALYLCASSLRQNDGYTFGSGTRLTVV.

The V gene is TRBV4-3, the J gene TRBJ2-7, with TRBD2 matching 10 bases. The CDR3 loop spans 15 amino acids. With 3 bases clipped from V and 4 bases from J, the junction kept 6 bases outside the gene matches. Germline-derived CDR1 and CDR2 are LGHNA and YSLEER. The CDR3 loop is CASSQEAGGPYEQYF. The CDR3 DNA reads TGCGCCAGCAGCCAGGAAGCGGGGGGGCCTTACGAGCAGTACTTC.

This rearrangement joins TRBV4-1 to TRBJ2-3, with 10 bases identical to TRBD2. Germline V gene lookup returns CDR1 MGHRA and CDR2 YSYEKL. This CDR3 comprises 14 residues. Trimming removed 4 bases from V and 3 bases from J; junction bases left unmatched: 1. CDR3 amino acids: CASSRTSGTDTQYF. For the CDR3, the DNA is TGCGCCAGCAGCCGGACTAGCGGAACAGATACGCAGTATTTT.

Points on this clone: The limits of the CDR3 on the DNA are not certain, so only TCRdb's listed CDR3 is given. This chain links TRBV27 with TRBJ1-6; TRBD1 is the table's D call, not checked against the DNA. The CDR3 is made up of 17 amino acids, end residues included. Germline values: CDR1 MNHEY, CDR2 SMNVEV (reference sequence). This CDR3 is CASSRQTVLRAESPLHF.

The V call is TRBV7-3, the J call TRBJ1-1; 9 bases are a match to TRBD1. Trimming removed 3 bases from V and 5 bases from J; junction bases left unmatched: 4. The CDR3 consists of 14 residues. The germline gives CDR1 SGHTA, CDR2 FQGTGA. CDR3: CASSLGTGSTEAFF. The CDR3 region has the DNA TGTGCCAGCAGCTTGGGGACAGGGAGTACTGAAGCTTTCTTT.

The chain combines TRBV7-6 with TRBJ2-1; perhaps TRBD1 as D (5 bases). From germline, CDR1 is SGHVS and CDR2 FNYEAQ. This CDR3 has 13 amino acids. V lost 5 bases to trimming and J lost 4 bases, with 9 bases between them. The CDR3 loop is CASSPDRYNEQFF. CDR3 coding DNA: TGTGCCAGCAGCCCCGACAGATACAATGAGCAGTTCTTC.

V usage is TRBV10-3 and J usage is TRBJ2-7, with 7 bases matching TRBD2. The germline V gene has CDR1 ENHRY and CDR2 SYGVKD. V was pared by 8 bases and J by 0 bases, with 7 bases of the junction left unmatched. There are 14 residues in the CDR3. In nucleotides, the CDR3 is TGTGCCATCGGGAGGGGAGGGGTCTCCTACGAGCAGTACTTC. Translation: CAIGRGGVSYEQYF.

This rearrangement joins TRBV5-1 to TRBJ2-7; no clear D. CDR1 SGHRS and CDR2 YFSETQ come from the germline V gene. This CDR3 spans 15 amino acids. V was clipped by 0 bases and J by 5 bases, with 15 bases between them. CDR3 nucleotides: TGCGCCAGCAGCTTGGGGTCTGGCCCCGTCCACGAGCAGTACTTC. Encoded protein: CASSLGSGPVHEQYF.

As DNA, the CDR3 is TGCAGCGCTGGGACTAGCGGGAGGGATGAGCAGTTCTTC. This encodes CSAGTSGRDEQFF. This rearrangement joins TRBV29-1 to TRBJ2-1, with 16 bases lining up with TRBD2. In germline, CDR1 is SQVTM, CDR2 ANQGSEA. This CDR3 region has 13 residues. Trimming cost V 7 bases and J 8 bases; bases outside gene matches: 2.